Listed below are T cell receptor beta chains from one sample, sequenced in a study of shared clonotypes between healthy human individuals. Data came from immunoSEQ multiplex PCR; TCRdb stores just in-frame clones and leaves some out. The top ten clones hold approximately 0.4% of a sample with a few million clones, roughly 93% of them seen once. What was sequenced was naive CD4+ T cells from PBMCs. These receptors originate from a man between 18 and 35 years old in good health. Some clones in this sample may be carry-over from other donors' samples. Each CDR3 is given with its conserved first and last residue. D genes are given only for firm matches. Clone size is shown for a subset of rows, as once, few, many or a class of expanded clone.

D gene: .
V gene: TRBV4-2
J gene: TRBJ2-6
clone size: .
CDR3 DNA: TGTGCCAGCAGCCCGCCCCACTCTGGGGCCAACGTCCTGACTTTC
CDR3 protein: CASSPPHSGANVLTF

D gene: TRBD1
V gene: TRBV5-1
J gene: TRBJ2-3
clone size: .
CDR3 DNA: TGCGCCAGCAGCTTAGCACCGGGACAGGGCCTGCTAAGCACAGATACGCAGTATTTT
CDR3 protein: CASSLAPGQGLLSTDTQYF

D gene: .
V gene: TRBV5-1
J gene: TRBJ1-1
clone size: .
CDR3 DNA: TGCGCCAGCAGCTTGGGAGGGGGAATAGACACTGAAGCTTTCTTT
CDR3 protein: CASSLGGGIDTEAFF

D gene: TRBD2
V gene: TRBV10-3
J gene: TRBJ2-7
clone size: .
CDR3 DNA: TGTGCCATCACCCAGAGGCTAGCGGGTTTCCACGAGCAGTACTTC
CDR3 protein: CAITQRLAGFHEQYF

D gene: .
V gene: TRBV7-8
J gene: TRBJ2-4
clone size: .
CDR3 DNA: TGTGCCAGCAGCTTAGCGCGTGATCTGTTGGTAAACATTCAGTACTTC
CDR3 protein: CASSLARDLLVNIQYF

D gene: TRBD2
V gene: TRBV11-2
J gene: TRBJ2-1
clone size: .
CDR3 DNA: TGTGCCAGCAGCTTACCCCCTAGCGGGGTCTACAATGAGCAGTTCTTC
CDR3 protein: CASSLPPSGVYNEQFF

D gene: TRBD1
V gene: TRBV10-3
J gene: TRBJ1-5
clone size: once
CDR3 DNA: TGTGCCATCAAAGGACAGGGGGATCAGCCCCAGCATTTT
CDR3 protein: CAIKGQGDQPQHF

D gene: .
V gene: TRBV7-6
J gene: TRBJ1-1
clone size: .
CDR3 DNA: TGTGCCAGCAGCTTTAGCAGCTCGAACACTGAAGCTTTCTTT
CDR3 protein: CASSFSSSNTEAFF

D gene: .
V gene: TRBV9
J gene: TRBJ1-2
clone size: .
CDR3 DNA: TGTGCCAGCAGTAAAACAGGGACTAACTATGGCTACACCTTC
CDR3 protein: CASSKTGTNYGYTF

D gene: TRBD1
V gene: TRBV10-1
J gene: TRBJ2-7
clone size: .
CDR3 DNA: TGCGCCAGCAGTGGGGGACAGGGGGCCTCCTACGAGCAGTACTTC
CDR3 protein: CASSGGQGASYEQYF

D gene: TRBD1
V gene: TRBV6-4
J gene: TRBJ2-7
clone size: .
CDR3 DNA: TGTGCCAGCAGTGACGGGACAGCCCTCTACGAGCAGTACTTC
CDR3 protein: CASSDGTALYEQYF

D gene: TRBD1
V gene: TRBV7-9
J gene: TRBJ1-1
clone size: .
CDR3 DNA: TGTGCCAGCAGCTTATGGGACAGGGGCACTGAAGCTTTCTTT
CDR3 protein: CASSLWDRGTEAFF

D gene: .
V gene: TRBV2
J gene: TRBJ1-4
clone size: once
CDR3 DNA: TGTGCCAGCAGCAAGGGTGAGGAAAAACTGTTTTTT
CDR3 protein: CASSKGEEKLFF

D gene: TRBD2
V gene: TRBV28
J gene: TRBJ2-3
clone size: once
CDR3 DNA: TGTGCCAGCAGTTCCCGACTAGCCCAACCGACAGATACGCAGTATTTT
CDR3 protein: CASSSRLAQPTDTQYF

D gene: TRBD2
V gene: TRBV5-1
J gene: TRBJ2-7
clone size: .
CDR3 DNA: TGCGCCAGCATGAGGACTAGCGGGTTCTACGAGCAGTACTTC
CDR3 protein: CASMRTSGFYEQYF

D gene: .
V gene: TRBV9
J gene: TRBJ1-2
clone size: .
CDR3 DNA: TGTGCCAGCAGCGTAGGTTATGGGGACGGCTACACCTTC
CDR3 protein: CASSVGYGDGYTF

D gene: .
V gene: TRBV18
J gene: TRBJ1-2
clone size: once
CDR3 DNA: TGTGCCAGCTCACAAGACCCGCAGGGGATAGTGCCCTATGGCTACACCTTC
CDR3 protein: CASSQDPQGIVPYGYTF